Listed below are T cell receptor beta chains from one sample, sequenced in a study of OX40 agonist ivuxolimab in advanced cancers. The method was immunoSEQ multiplex PCR; TCRdb's version includes in-frame clones alone and lacks a portion of them. The sample yields roughly 77,000 clones, approximately 81% seen once. The sequences come from CD4+ or CD8+ T cells sorted from blood, collected in a trial of the OX40 agonist ivuxolimab. The source is an adult with an advanced solid tumor such as melanoma, head and neck, liver or kidney cancer. Each CDR3 is given with its conserved first and last residue. A D gene is named only where the DNA matches it firmly. Clone size is shown for a subset of rows, as once, few, many or a class of expanded clone.

clone size: .
V gene: TRBV29-1
J gene: TRBJ2-3
D gene: .
CDR3 protein: CSVGGRTDTQYF
CDR3 DNA: TGCAGCGTGGGGGGCCGCACAGATACGCAGTATTTT

clone size: .
V gene: TRBV7-8
J gene: TRBJ1-1
D gene: .
CDR3 protein: CASSYEALEAFF
CDR3 DNA: TGTGCCAGCAGCTACGAGGCTCTCGAAGCTTTCTTT

clone size: once
V gene: TRBV18
J gene: TRBJ2-5
D gene: .
CDR3 protein: CASSPPSETQYF
CDR3 DNA: TGTGCCAGCTCACCACCGTCGGAGACCCAGTACTTC

clone size: few
V gene: TRBV27
J gene: TRBJ2-7
D gene: .
CDR3 protein: CASSLSSEQYF
CDR3 DNA: TGTGCCAGCAGTTTATCCTCAGAGCAGTACTTC

clone size: .
V gene: TRBV18
J gene: TRBJ1-1
D gene: .
CDR3 protein: CASSQAGVRGNTEAFF
CDR3 DNA: TGTGCCAGCTCCCAAGCAGGGGTAAGGGGAAACACTGAAGCTTTCTTT

clone size: .
V gene: TRBV10-3
J gene: TRBJ1-5
D gene: .
CDR3 protein: CAISEGGRMGQPQHF
CDR3 DNA: TGTGCCATCAGTGAGGGTGGTAGGATGGGTCAGCCCCAGCATTTT

clone size: .
V gene: TRBV2
J gene: TRBJ1-4
D gene: .
CDR3 protein: CASGGLSRGSEKLFF
CDR3 DNA: TGTGCCAGCGGAGGTTTAAGCAGGGGTAGTGAAAAACTGTTTTTT

clone size: .
V gene: TRBV6-5
J gene: TRBJ2-3
D gene: .
CDR3 protein: CASSYLETDTQYF
CDR3 DNA: TGTGCCAGCAGTTACTTAGAGACAGATACGCAGTATTTT

clone size: .
V gene: TRBV6-6
J gene: TRBJ1-5
D gene: .
CDR3 protein: CASSYMASQPQHF
CDR3 DNA: TGTGCCAGCAGTTATATGGCAAGTCAGCCCCAGCATTTT

clone size: .
V gene: TRBV7-9
J gene: TRBJ2-2
D gene: .
CDR3 protein: CASSLSVSGELFF
CDR3 DNA: TGTGCCAGCAGCCTCTCCGTATCCGGGGAGCTGTTTTTT

clone size: .
V gene: TRBV18
J gene: TRBJ1-1
D gene: .
CDR3 protein: CASSPLRGGSTEAFF
CDR3 DNA: TGTGCCAGCTCACCACTCAGGGGAGGGAGCACTGAAGCTTTCTTT

clone size: .
V gene: TRBV25-1
J gene: TRBJ2-3
D gene: .
CDR3 protein: CASSELGGGKDTQYF
CDR3 DNA: TGTGCCAGCAGTGAGTTAGGGGGAGGGAAAGATACGCAGTATTTT

clone size: .
V gene: TRBV11-2
J gene: TRBJ2-3
D gene: .
CDR3 protein: CASSLFTGPVNTQYF
CDR3 DNA: TGTGCCAGCAGCTTATTCACCGGTCCCGTGAATACGCAGTATTTT

clone size: .
V gene: TRBV11-3
J gene: TRBJ2-7
D gene: TRBD2
CDR3 protein: CASSYGLAGGRLGYEQYF
CDR3 DNA: TGTGCCAGCAGCTACGGGCTAGCGGGAGGCCGCTTGGGGTACGAGCAGTACTTC

clone size: .
V gene: TRBV5-1
J gene: TRBJ1-6
D gene: .
CDR3 protein: CASSDQGGDSPLHF
CDR3 DNA: TGCGCCAGCAGCGACCAAGGCGGTGATTCACCCCTCCACTTT

clone size: .
V gene: TRBV10-3
J gene: TRBJ1-3
D gene: .
CDR3 protein: CAISEILGNTIYF
CDR3 DNA: TGTGCCATCAGTGAAATTCTCGGAAACACCATATATTTT

clone size: .
V gene: TRBV2
J gene: TRBJ2-7
D gene: .
CDR3 protein: CASRGALGSDEQYF
CDR3 DNA: TGTGCCAGCAGGGGGGCGCTGGGGTCGGACGAGCAGTACTTC

clone size: .
V gene: TRBV6-5
J gene: TRBJ1-3
D gene: .
CDR3 protein: CASSGLGGSGNTIYF
CDR3 DNA: TGTGCCAGCAGTGGCCTGGGAGGCTCTGGAAACACCATATATTTT

clone size: once
V gene: TRBV7-9
J gene: TRBJ2-1
D gene: .
CDR3 protein: CASSLSGSAYNEQFF
CDR3 DNA: TGTGCCAGCAGCTTATCCGGTAGCGCCTACAATGAGCAGTTCTTC

clone size: .
V gene: TRBV11-2
J gene: TRBJ2-7
D gene: .
CDR3 protein: CASSLARALGGYEQYF
CDR3 DNA: TGTGCCAGCAGCTTAGCGAGAGCTCTTGGGGGTTACGAGCAGTACTTC

clone size: .
V gene: TRBV6-5
J gene: TRBJ2-1
D gene: .
CDR3 protein: CASRDSGYYNEQFF
CDR3 DNA: TGTGCCAGCAGGGACTCGGGCTACTACAATGAGCAGTTCTTC

clone size: .
V gene: TRBV11-3
J gene: TRBJ1-3
D gene: .
CDR3 protein: CASSLDQGGSISGNTIYF
CDR3 DNA: TGTGCCAGCAGCTTAGATCAGGGCGGATCAATCTCTGGAAACACCATATATTTT

clone size: .
V gene: TRBV27
J gene: TRBJ2-7
D gene: .
CDR3 protein: CATQGWDEQYF
CDR3 DNA: TGTGCCACCCAGGGGTGGGACGAGCAGTACTTC

clone size: .
V gene: TRBV6-6
J gene: TRBJ2-3
D gene: TRBD2
CDR3 protein: CASSTYSGESTDTQYF
CDR3 DNA: TGTGCCAGCAGTACCTATAGCGGGGAAAGCACAGATACGCAGTATTTT

clone size: .
V gene: TRBV9
J gene: TRBJ1-5
D gene: TRBD1
CDR3 protein: CASSVGTGDGQPQHF
CDR3 DNA: TGTGCCAGCAGCGTAGGGACAGGGGATGGACAGCCCCAGCATTTT